This T cell receptor (beta chain) came from a study of neoadjuvant anti-PD-1 for oral cavity cancer. Study-wide context: Before surgery, most patients got three to four biweekly 3 mg/kg nivolumab doses.

The CDR3 length is 13 residues. The germline CDR1 and CDR2 sequences are MNHEY and SMNVEV (reference sequence). Trimming pared 0 bases from V and 4 bases from J, leaving 6 bases between. No culture or expansion preceded analysis of these blood cells. Repertoires were generated with immunoSEQ multiplex PCR, while TCRdb's copy carries only in-frame clones and drops some. The sample shows 84,000 or so clones, 70% to 85% of them seen only once. The receptor was isolated from a person aged 40 to 85 with oral cavity squamous cell carcinoma. This material consisted of PBMCs, taken before nivolumab (anti-PD-1) treatment. The V gene is TRBV27, the J gene TRBJ1-1; weak D call: TRBD1 (5 bases). This chain's CDR3 is CASSLSGGTEAFF. The DNA for the CDR3 is TGTGCCAGCAGTTTATCGGGGGGCACTGAAGCTTTCTTT.